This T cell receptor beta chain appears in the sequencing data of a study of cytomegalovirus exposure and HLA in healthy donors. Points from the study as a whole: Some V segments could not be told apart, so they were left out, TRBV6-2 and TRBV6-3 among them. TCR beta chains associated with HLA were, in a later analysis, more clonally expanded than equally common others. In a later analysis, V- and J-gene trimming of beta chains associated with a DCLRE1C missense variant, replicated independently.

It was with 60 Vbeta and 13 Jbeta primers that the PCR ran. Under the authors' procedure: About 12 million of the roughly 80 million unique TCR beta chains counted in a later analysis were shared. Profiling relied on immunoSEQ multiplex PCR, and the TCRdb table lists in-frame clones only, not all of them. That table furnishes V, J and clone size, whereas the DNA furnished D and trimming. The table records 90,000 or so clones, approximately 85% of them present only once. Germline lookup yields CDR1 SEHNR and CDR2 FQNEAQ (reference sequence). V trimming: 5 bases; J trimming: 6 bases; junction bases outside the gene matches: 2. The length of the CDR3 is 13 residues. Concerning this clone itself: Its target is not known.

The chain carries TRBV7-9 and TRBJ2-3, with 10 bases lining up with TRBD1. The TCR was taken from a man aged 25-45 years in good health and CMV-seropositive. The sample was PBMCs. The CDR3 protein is CASSGTGVDTQYF. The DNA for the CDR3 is TGTGCCAGCAGCGGGACAGGGGTGGATACGCAGTATTTT.